This entry lists 11 T cell receptor beta chains sequenced from one sample in a study of naive and memory T cell subsets (dated by TCRdb to about 2017). The library came from UMI-ligation and nested PCR. The listed sequencing device is Illumina MiSeq. An equimolar mix of two oligonucleotides covering both TRBC1 and TRBC2 was used as the beta constant-region primer. The public sequencing data were trimmed at Q25 with fastp and processed into clonotypes with MiXCR by TCRdb, which kept only in-frame beta chains. Rows matching on CDR3 protein sequence are summarized as one entry with the most common DNA and genes. The sample yields about 90,000 distinct CDR3 sequences; 6% to 7.5% were counted once. The ten largest clones represent 1.6% of the sample. The sequenced material came from central memory CD4+ T cells from blood. Taken with the paper, the label for cell subset or site translates to: central memory, CD45RA- CD27+. Source of these receptors: a human donor in good health.

This clonotype came up many times. The rearrangement joins TRBV12-3 or TRBV12-4 to TRBJ1-2, with D uncertain. CDR3 length: 13 amino acids. Trimming shortened V by 6 bases and J by 3 bases, and 11 bases separated the two germline ends. In DNA form, the CDR3 reads TGTGCCAGCAGCCCTCAAATGGACTATGGCTACACCTTC. Amino acid sequence: CASSPQMDYGYTF.

To note about this clonotype: Given a much more abundant clone one base away, this may be a read error. The genes are TRBV27 and TRBJ2-7; D is ambiguous. V was shortened by 6 bases and J by 4 bases, with 13 bases between the two germline ends. The CDR3 is 13 residues long. Germline V CDR1 and CDR2: MNHEY, SMNVEV (reference sequence). The CDR3 loop is CASSYFPGYEQYF. Written as DNA, the CDR3 is TGTGCCAGCAGCTACTTCCCAGGATACGAGCAGTACTTC.

In DNA, the CDR3 is TGTGCCAGCAAAATACAGGGGGCGCCCCCGGACGAGCAGTACTTC. Protein sequence: CASKIQGAPPDEQYF. This chain uses TRBV6-6 with TRBJ2-7, with 9 bases that match TRBD1. V dropped 7 bases and J dropped 5; count of bases not matched to a gene: 12. The CDR3 contains 15 residues. The germline V gene encodes CDR1 MNHNY and CDR2 SVGAGI (reference sequence).

The chain uses TRBV6-2 or TRBV6-3 and TRBJ2-3; no reliable D call. Germline lookup yields CDR1 MNHEY and CDR2 SVGEGT. The CDR3 length is 14 residues. V shed 10 bases and J shed 6 bases, with 20 bases lying between them. The CDR3 DNA sequence: TGTGCCACCTCGAAAGTCCGAGAGGTGGATACGCAGTATTTT. Residues: CATSKVREVDTQYF.

This clonotype was recorded at least ten times. The gene calls are TRBV7-9 and TRBJ1-5; D remains unclear. Trimming cost V 5 bases and J 7 bases, with 12 bases left between them. The germline V gene has CDR1 SEHNR and CDR2 FQNEAQ (reference sequence). The CDR3 contains 13 residues. CDR3 bases: TGTGCCAGCAGCCGGGAATCTAGGCAGCCCCAGCATTTT. The encoded protein is CASSRESRQPQHF. The full variable domain, in which reference TRBV7-9 and TRBJ1-5 provide the parts outside the CDR3, is DTGVSQNPRHKITKRGQNVTFRCDPISEHNRLYWYRQTLGQGPEFLTYFQNEAQLEKSRLLSDRFSAERPKGSFSTLEIQRTEQGDSAMYLCASSRESRQPQHFGDGTRLSIL.

This clonotype was counted a few times. The rearrangement links TRBV4-2 to TRBJ1-1; the D is unclear. V was cut by 0 bases and J by 7 bases, with 9 bases left in between. CDR3 length: 13 amino acids. The germline gives CDR1 LGHNA, CDR2 YNFKEQ. The chain's CDR3 is CASSQDLRDEAFF. In DNA, the CDR3 is TGTGCCAGCAGCCAAGATCTAAGGGATGAAGCTTTCTTT.

Many counts were recorded for this clonotype. The J gene is TRBJ1-5, the V gene TRBV29-1, with D perhaps matching TRBD1 (6 bases). The CDR3 sequence is 13 residues long. Germline V CDR1 and CDR2: SQVTM, ANQGSEA. V was cut by 7 bases and J by 4 bases, with 14 bases left in between. The CDR3 DNA is TGCAGCGCCTGGACAGCACCTAATCAGCCCCAGCATTTT. Encoded protein: CSAWTAPNQPQHF.

The chain carries TRBV12-3 or TRBV12-4 and TRBJ1-1; the D gene is possibly TRBD1 (5 bases). Trimming pared 5 bases from V and 4 bases from J, leaving 20 bases between. This CDR3 is built from 16 residues. CDR3 residues: CASSPGRKGRGTEAFF. CDR3 coding DNA: TGTGCCAGCAGTCCGGGGCGTAAGGGAAGGGGCACTGAAGCTTTCTTT.

This clonotype came up many times. This chain connects TRBV7-2 to TRBJ1-5, with D maybe TRBD1 (5 bases). V lost 6 bases to trimming and J lost 9 bases, with 12 bases between them. CDR3 length: 12 residues. The germline CDR1 and CDR2 sequences are SGHTA and FQGNSA. The DNA of the CDR3 is TGTGCCAGCAGGCAAGGGGTTGGGCCCCAGCATTTT. Its protein product is CASRQGVGPQHF.

This clonotype occurred a few times. The rearrangement uses TRBV24-1 and TRBJ2-1; TRBD1 is a possible D gene (7 bases). The CDR3 runs 12 residues. V lost 10 bases to trimming and J lost 14 bases, with 20 bases between them. The V gene's germline CDR1 is KGHDR and CDR2 SFDVKD. DNA of the CDR3: TGTGCCACGAACGGTGGCGGGACAGAGAAGTTCTTC. Residues: CATNGGGTEKFF.

The chain is built from TRBV28 and TRBJ1-1; possibly TRBD1 for D (5 bases). V shed 3 bases and J shed 0 bases, with 17 bases lying between them. CDR1 and CDR2 (germline): MDHEN, SYDVKM. The CDR3 extends over 17 amino acids. The CDR3 bases are TGTGCCAGCAGTTTGTCCGGGGCCGGTAACTTGAACACTGAAGCTTTCTTT. It codes for CASSLSGAGNLNTEAFF. Full variable domain (remainder filled in from reference TRBV28 and TRBJ1-1): DVKVTQSSRYLVKRTGEKVFLECVQDMDHENMFWYRQDPGLGLRLIYFSYDVKMKEKGDIPEGYSVSREKKERFSLILESASTNQTSMYLCASSLSGAGNLNTEAFFGQGTRLTVV.